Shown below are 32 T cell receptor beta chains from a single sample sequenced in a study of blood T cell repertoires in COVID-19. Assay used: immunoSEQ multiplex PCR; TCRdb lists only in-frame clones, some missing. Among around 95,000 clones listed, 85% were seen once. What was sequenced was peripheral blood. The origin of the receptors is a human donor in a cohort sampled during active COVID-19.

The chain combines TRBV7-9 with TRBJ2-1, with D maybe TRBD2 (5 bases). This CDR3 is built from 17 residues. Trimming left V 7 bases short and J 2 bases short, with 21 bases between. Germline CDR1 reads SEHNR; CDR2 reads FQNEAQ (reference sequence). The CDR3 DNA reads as TGTGCCAGCACCACCCTAGAGGGAAATATCGCCTACAATGAGCAGTTCTTC. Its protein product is CASTTLEGNIAYNEQFF.

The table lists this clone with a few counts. The CDR3 here is CASSVVGGDTEAFF. The CDR3 DNA follows: TGTGCCAGCAGCGTAGTTGGGGGGGACACTGAAGCTTTCTTT. The chain couples TRBV9 to TRBJ1-1; maybe TRBD1 (5 bases). The CDR3 runs to 14 residues. Germline V gene sequence: CDR1 SGDLS, CDR2 YYNGEE. V shed 0 bases and J shed 3 bases, with 9 bases lying between them.

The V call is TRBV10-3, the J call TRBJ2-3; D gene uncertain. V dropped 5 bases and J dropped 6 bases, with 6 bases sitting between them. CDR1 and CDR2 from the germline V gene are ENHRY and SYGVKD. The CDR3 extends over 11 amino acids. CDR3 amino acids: CAISLEDTQYF. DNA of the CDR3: TGTGCCATCAGTTTGGAGGATACGCAGTATTTT.

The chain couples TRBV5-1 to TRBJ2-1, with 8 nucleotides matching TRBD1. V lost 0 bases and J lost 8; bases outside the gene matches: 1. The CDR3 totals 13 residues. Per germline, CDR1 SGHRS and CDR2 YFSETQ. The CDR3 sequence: CASSLDRGYEQFF. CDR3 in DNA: TGCGCCAGCAGCTTGGACAGGGGGTATGAGCAGTTCTTC.

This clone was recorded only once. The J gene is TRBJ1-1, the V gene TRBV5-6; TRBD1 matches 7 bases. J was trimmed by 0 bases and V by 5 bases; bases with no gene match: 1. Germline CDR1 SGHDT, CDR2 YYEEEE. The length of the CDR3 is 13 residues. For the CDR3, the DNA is TGTGCCAGCAGAGGGACAGTGAACACTGAAGCTTTCTTT. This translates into CASRGTVNTEAFF.

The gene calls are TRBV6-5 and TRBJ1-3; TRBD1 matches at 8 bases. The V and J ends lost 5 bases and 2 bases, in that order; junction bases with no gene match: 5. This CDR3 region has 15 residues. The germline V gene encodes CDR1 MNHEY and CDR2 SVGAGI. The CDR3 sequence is CASSQRTGPGNTIYF. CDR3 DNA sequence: TGTGCCAGCAGTCAACGGACAGGGCCTGGAAACACCATATATTTT.

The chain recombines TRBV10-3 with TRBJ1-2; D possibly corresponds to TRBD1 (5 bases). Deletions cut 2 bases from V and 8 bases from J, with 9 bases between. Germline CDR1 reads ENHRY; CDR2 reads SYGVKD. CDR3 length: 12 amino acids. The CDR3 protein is CAISETGEGYTF. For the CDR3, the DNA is TGTGCCATCAGTGAGACAGGTGAAGGCTACACCTTC.

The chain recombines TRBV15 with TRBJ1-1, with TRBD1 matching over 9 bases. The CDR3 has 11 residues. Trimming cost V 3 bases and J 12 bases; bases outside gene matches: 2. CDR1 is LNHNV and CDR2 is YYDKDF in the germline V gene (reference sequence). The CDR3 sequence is CATSRDRGTFF. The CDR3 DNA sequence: TGTGCCACCAGCAGGGACAGGGGAACTTTCTTT.

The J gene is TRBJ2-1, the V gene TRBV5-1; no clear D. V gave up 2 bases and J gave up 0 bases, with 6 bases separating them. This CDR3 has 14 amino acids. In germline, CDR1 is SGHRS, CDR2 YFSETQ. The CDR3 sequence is CASSFTGSYNEQFF. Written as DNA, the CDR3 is TGCGCCAGCAGCTTTACTGGCTCCTACAATGAGCAGTTCTTC.

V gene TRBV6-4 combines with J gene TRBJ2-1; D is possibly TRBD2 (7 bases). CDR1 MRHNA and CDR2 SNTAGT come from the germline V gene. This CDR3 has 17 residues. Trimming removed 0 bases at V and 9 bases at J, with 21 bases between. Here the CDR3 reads CASSDSMWGRGTTEQFF. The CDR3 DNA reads TGTGCCAGCAGTGACTCTATGTGGGGGCGGGGGACGACTGAGCAGTTCTTC.

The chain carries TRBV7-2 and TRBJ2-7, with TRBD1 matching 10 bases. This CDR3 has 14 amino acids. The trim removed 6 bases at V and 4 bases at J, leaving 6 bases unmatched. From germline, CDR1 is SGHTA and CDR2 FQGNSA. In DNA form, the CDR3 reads TGTGCCAGCAGGGACCGGGACAGGGGATACGAGCAGTACTTC. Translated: CASRDRDRGYEQYF.

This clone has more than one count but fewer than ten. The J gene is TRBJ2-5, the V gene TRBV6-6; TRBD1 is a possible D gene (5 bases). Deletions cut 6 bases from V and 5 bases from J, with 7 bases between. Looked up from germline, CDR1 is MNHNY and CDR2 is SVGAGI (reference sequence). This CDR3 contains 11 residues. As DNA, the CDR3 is TGTGCCAGCAGGGGGCTGGAGACCCAGTACTTC. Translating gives CASRGLETQYF.

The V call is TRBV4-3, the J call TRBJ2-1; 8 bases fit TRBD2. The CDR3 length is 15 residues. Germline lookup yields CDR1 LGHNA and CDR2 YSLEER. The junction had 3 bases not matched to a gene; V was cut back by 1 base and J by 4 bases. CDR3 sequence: CASSQGRGEYNEQFF. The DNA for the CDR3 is TGCGCCAGCAGCCAAGGGCGGGGGGAGTACAATGAGCAGTTCTTC.

The CDR3 protein is CASRQQVGEQYF. CDR3 bases: TGTGCCAGCAGACAACAGGTTGGCGAGCAGTACTTC. This chain links TRBV6-5 with TRBJ2-7; tentatively, D is TRBD1 (5 bases). V gave up 6 bases and J gave up 6 bases, with 12 bases separating them. The V gene's germline CDR1 is MNHEY and CDR2 SVGAGI. The length of the CDR3 is 12 residues.

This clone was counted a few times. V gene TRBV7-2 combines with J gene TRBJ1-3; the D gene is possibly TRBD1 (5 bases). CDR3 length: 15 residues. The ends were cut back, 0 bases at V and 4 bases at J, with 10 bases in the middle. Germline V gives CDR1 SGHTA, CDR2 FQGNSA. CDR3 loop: CASSLASGLGNTIYF. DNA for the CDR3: TGTGCCAGCAGCTTAGCATCGGGACTCGGAAACACCATATATTTT.

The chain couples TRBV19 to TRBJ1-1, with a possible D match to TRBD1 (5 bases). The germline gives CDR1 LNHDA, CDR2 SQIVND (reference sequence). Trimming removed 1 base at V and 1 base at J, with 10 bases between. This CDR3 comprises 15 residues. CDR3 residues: CASSIGGGRNTEAFF. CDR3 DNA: TGTGCCAGTAGTATAGGGGGGGGTAGGAACACTGAAGCTTTCTTT.

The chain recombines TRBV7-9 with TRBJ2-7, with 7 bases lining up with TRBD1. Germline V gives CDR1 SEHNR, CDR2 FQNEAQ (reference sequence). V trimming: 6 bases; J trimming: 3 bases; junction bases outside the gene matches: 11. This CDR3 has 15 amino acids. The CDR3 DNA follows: TGTGCCAGCAGTCAAGACGACAGGGTTGACTACGAGCAGTACTTC. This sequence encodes CASSQDDRVDYEQYF.

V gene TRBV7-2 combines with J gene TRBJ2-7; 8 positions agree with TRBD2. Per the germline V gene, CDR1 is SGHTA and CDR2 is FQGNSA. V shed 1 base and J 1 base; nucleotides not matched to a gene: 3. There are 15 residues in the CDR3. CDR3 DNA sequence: TGTGCCAGCAGCTTAGGAGCGGGAGCGTCCTACGAGCAGTACTTC. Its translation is CASSLGAGASYEQYF.

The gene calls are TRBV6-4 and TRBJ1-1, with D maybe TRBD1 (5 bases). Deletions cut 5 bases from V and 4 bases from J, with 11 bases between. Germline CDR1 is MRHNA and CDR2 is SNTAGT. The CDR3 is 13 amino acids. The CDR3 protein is CASSRGGVTEAFF. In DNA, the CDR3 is TGTGCCAGCAGTCGGGGGGGGGTCACTGAAGCTTTCTTT.

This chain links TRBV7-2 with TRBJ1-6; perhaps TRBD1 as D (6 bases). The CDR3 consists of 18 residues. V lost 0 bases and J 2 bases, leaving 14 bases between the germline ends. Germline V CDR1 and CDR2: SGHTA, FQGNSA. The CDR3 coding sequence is TGTGCCAGCAGCTTAGCGCACAGGGCCAGCACCTATAATTCACCCCTCCACTTT. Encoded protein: CASSLAHRASTYNSPLHF.

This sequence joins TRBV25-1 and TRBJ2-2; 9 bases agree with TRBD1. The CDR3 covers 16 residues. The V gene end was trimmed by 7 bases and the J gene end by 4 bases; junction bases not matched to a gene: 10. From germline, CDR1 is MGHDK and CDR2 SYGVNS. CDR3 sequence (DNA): TGTGCCAGCACCCCGACCGGGACAGGGACCACCGGGGAGCTGTTTTTT. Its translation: CASTPTGTGTTGELFF.

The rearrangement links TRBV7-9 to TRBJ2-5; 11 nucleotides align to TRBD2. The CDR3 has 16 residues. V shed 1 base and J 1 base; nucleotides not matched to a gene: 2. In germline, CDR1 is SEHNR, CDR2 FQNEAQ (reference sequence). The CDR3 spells CASSLEGTSGQETQYF. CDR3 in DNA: TGTGCCAGCAGCTTAGAAGGGACTAGCGGCCAAGAGACCCAGTACTTC. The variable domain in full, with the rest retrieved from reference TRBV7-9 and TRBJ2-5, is DTGVSQNPRHKITKRGQNVTFRCDPISEHNRLYWYRQTLGQGPEFLTYFQNEAQLEKSRLLSDRFSAERPKGSFSTLEIQRTEQGDSAMYLCASSLEGTSGQETQYFGPGTRLLVL.

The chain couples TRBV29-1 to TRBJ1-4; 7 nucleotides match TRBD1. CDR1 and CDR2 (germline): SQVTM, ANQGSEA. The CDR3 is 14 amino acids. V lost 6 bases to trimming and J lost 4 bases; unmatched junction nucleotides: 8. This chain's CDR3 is CSVQPNRGNEKLFF. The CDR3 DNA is TGCAGCGTCCAACCAAACAGGGGTAATGAAAAACTGTTTTTT.

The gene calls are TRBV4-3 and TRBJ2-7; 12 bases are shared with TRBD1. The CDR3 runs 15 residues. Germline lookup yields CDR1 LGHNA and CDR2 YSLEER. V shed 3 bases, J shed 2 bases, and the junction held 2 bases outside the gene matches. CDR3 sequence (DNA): TGCGCCAGCAGCCAGGGACAGGGGGCCCCCTACGAGCAGTACTTC. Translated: CASSQGQGAPYEQYF.

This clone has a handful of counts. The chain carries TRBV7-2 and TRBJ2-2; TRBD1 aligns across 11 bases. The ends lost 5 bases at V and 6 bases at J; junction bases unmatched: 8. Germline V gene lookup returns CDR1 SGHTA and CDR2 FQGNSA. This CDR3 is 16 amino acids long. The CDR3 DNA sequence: TGTGCCAGCAGCCCCGCCCGGGGACAGGGGGCCGGGGAGCTGTTTTTT. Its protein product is CASSPARGQGAGELFF.

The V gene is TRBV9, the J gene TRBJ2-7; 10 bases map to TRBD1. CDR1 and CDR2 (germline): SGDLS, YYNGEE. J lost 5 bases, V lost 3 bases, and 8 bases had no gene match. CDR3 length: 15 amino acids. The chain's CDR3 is CASSESSTGGNEQYF. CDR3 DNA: TGTGCCAGCAGCGAGAGCTCGACAGGGGGCAACGAGCAGTACTTC.

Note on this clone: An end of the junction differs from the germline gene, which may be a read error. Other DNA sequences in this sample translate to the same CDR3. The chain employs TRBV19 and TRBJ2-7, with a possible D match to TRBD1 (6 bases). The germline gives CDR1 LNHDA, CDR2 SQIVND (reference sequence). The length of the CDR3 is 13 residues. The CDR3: CASSPNRVGEQYF. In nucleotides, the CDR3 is TGTGCCAGTAGTCCGAACAGGGTGGGTGAGCAGTACTTT.

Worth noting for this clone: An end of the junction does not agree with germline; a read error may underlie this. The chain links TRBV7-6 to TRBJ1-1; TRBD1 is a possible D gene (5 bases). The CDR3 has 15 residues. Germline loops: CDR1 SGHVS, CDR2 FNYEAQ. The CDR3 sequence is CASSLGAGLNTEAFF. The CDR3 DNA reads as TGTGCCAGCAGTTTAGGGGCGGGATTGAACACTGAAGCTTTCTTT.

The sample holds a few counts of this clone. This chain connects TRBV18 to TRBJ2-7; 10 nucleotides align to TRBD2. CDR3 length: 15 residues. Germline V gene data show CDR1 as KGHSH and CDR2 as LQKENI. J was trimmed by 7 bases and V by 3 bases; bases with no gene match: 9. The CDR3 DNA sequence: TGTGCCAGCTCACCGGGGAGCGGGAGGGCGGGTGAGCAGTACTTC. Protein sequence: CASSPGSGRAGEQYF. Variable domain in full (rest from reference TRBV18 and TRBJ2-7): NAGVMQNPRHLVRRRGQEARLRCSPMKGHSHVYWYRQLPEEGLKFMVYLQKENIIDESGMPKERFSAEFPKEGPSILRIQQVVRGDSAAYFCASSPGSGRAGEQYFGPGTRLTVT.

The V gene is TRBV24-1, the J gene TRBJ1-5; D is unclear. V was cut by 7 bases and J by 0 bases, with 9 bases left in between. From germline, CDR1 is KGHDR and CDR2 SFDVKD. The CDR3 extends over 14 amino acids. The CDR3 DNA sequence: TGTGCCACCAGCGCCCAGAATAGCAATCAGCCCCAGCATTTT. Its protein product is CATSAQNSNQPQHF.

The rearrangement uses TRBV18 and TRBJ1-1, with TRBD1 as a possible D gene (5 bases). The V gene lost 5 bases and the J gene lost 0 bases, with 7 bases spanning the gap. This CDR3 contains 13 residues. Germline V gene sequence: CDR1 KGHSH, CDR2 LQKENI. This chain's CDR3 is CASSSTVNTEAFF. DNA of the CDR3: TGTGCCAGCTCATCGACAGTGAACACTGAAGCTTTCTTT.

Here the CDR3 reads CASSPRGLAGGIGETQYF. Here the CDR3 DNA reads TGTGCCAGCAGCCCTAGAGGACTAGCGGGGGGGATTGGAGAGACCCAGTACTTC. The chain carries TRBV7-2 and TRBJ2-5; TRBD2 aligns across 15 bases. CDR3 size: 18 residues. Germline trimming cut 5 bases from V and 4 bases from J; bases unmatched to any gene: 11. Germline assignment: CDR1 SGHTA and CDR2 FQGNSA.